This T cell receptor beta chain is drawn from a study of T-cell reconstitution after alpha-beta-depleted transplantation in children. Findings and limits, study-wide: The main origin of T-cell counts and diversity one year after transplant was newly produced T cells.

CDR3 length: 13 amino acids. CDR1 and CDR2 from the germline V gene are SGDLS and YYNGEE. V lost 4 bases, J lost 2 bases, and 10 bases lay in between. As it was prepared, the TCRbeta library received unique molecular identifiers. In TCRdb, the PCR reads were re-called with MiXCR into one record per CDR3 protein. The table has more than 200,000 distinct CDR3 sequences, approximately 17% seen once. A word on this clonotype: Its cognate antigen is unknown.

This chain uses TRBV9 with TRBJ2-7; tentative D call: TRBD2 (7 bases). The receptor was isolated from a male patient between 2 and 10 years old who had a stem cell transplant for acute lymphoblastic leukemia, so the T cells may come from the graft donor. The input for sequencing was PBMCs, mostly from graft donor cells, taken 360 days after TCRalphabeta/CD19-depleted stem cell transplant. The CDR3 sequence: CASSPRGPYEQYF. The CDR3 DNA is TGTGCCAGCAGCCCGCGGGGGCCCTACGAGCAGTACTTC. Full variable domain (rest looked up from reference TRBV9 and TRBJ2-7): DSGVTQTPKHLITATGQRVTLRCSPRSGDLSVYWYQQSLDQGLQFLIQYYNGEERAKGNILERFSAQQFPDLHSELNLSSLELGDSALYFCASSPRGPYEQYFGPGTRLTVT.